This T cell receptor beta chain was obtained from a study of cytomegalovirus exposure and HLA in healthy donors. The count of this clone is one. With 60 Vbeta and 13 Jbeta primers, the PCR was carried out. TCRdb's copy holds only in-frame clones and misses some; the assay was immunoSEQ multiplex PCR. This table holds roughly 200,000 clones, over 80% found once. The trim removed 7 bases at V and 4 bases at J, leaving 8 bases unmatched. Germline assignment: CDR1 SNHLY and CDR2 FYNNEI. The CDR3 loop spans 14 amino acids. Sequencing was done on a sample of PBMCs. V usage is TRBV2 and J usage is TRBJ2-7; 9 bases align to TRBD2. The sequence was obtained from a man under 40 in good health and CMV-seronegative. CDR3 DNA: TGTGCCAGCACCAACGCGGGAGGGTTGTACGAGCAGTACTTC. Its protein product is CASTNAGGLYEQYF. Together with reference TRBV2 and TRBJ2-7, the CDR3 gives the full variable domain: EPEVTQTPSHQVTQMGQEVILRCVPISNHLYFYWYRQILGQKVEFLVSFYNNEISEKSEIFDDQFSVERPDGSNFTLKIRSTKLEDSAMYFCASTNAGGLYEQYFGPGTRLTVT.